This T cell receptor (beta chain) was found in a study of shared clonotypes between healthy human individuals. The CDR3 is 9 residues long. CDR1 and CDR2 from the germline V gene are DFQATT and SNEGSKA (reference sequence). The V end was cut by 6 bases, the J end by 5 bases, with 4 bases between. Naive CD8 cells comprised CD45RO-negative, CCR7-positively selected cells, excluding terminally differentiated effector memory CD45RA+ cells. Study-wide results and caveats: Investigators collected only blood, and repertoires in tissues likely differ. Generally, naive subsets came out with larger estimated richness than memory subsets.

The authors ran the assay at deep level. The data were produced by immunoSEQ multiplex PCR, yet TCRdb's version contains in-frame clones alone and is incomplete. The sample holds 550,000 to 600,000 clones; roughly 98% are singletons and the top ten take 0.3%. In its sample, this clone was seen once. Its cognate antigen is unknown. The origin of this receptor is a man in his thirties or forties in good health. The J gene is TRBJ1-2, the V gene TRBV20-1; D remains ambiguous. The sequenced sample consisted of naive CD8+ T cells sorted from blood. Written as DNA, the CDR3 is TGCAGTGCAAGTTATGGCTACACCTTC. Translation: CSASYGYTF.